These 26 T cell receptor beta chains share one sample of origin, sequenced in a study of blood T cell repertoires in COVID-19. The assay was immunoSEQ multiplex PCR, and TCRdb's table has in-frame clones only and misses some. The sample lists a few hundred thousand clones, about 87% occurring once. The sample was PBMCs or T cells enriched from blood (not recorded which). The source is a young woman who had recovered from COVID-19.

The chain carries TRBV5-4 and TRBJ1-4; D might be TRBD1 (6 bases). V lost 1 base and J 7 bases, leaving 11 bases between the germline ends. This CDR3 contains 14 residues. From germline, CDR1 is SGHNT and CDR2 YYREEE (reference sequence). DNA of the CDR3: TGTGCCAGCAGCTTGCAGGGGCATAGTGAAAAACTGTTTTTT. Its translation: CASSLQGHSEKLFF.

The genes are TRBV18 and TRBJ1-2; no definite D call. The CDR3 is 13 amino acids. V dropped 3 bases and J dropped 3 bases, with 8 bases sitting between them. Germline values: CDR1 KGHSH, CDR2 LQKENI. CDR3 DNA sequence: TGTGCCAGCTCACCCCCCGGGGACTATGGCTACACCTTC. This codes for CASSPPGDYGYTF.

The V gene is TRBV7-9, the J gene TRBJ2-7, with 12 bases identical to TRBD2. The CDR3 is 18 residues long. The V gene's germline CDR1 is SEHNR and CDR2 FQNEAQ (reference sequence). J was trimmed by 5 bases and V by 5 bases; bases with no gene match: 16. CDR3 nucleotides: TGTGCCAGCAGCACGACTAGCGGGAGCCTTGTTTTTCGCCACGAGCAGTACTTC. This gives the protein CASSTTSGSLVFRHEQYF.

In this sample, this clone turned up a few times. The chain couples TRBV7-8 to TRBJ1-2; D is possibly TRBD1 (6 bases). CDR1 and CDR2 from the germline V gene are SGHVS and FQNEAQ. The CDR3 has 14 residues. V dropped 5 bases and J dropped 1 base, with 11 bases sitting between them. The CDR3 here is CASSTGKVNYGYTF. The CDR3 DNA sequence: TGTGCCAGCAGCACAGGGAAGGTTAACTATGGCTACACCTTC. Supplemented by reference TRBV7-8 and TRBJ1-2, the full variable domain reads GAGVSQSPRYKVAKRGQDVALRCDPISGHVSLFWYQQALGQGPEFLTYFQNEAQLDKSGLPSDRFFAERPEGSVSTLKIQRTQQEDSAVYLCASSTGKVNYGYTFGSGTRLTVV.

The chain combines TRBV2 with TRBJ1-4; TRBD1 might be the D (5 bases). Germline CDR1 reads SNHLY; CDR2 reads FYNNEI. V gave up 6 bases and J gave up 4 bases, with 12 bases separating them. The CDR3 runs to 14 residues. CDR3 coding DNA: TGTGCCAGCAGCTGGAGACAGAGTAATGAAAAACTGTTTTTT. It encodes CASSWRQSNEKLFF. The variable domain in full, with the rest retrieved from reference TRBV2 and TRBJ1-4, is EPEVTQTPSHQVTQMGQEVILRCVPISNHLYFYWYRQILGQKVEFLVSFYNNEISEKSEIFDDQFSVERPDGSNFTLKIRSTKLEDSAMYFCASSWRQSNEKLFFGSGTQLSVL.

Here the CDR3 DNA reads TGTGCCAGCAGCCACTACCGGGACAGGGGGTCCGGCTACACCTTC. It codes for CASSHYRDRGSGYTF. This rearrangement joins TRBV11-2 to TRBJ1-2, with TRBD1 matching 11 bases. The V and J ends lost 5 bases and 8 bases, in that order; junction bases with no gene match: 10. CDR1 and CDR2 from the germline V gene are SGHAT and FQNNGV. The CDR3 totals 15 residues. The complete variable domain, with remaining parts taken from reference TRBV11-2 and TRBJ1-2, reads EAGVAQSPRYKIIEKRQSVAFWCNPISGHATLYWYQQILGQGPKLLIQFQNNGVVDDSQLPKDRFSAERLKGVDSTLKIQPAKLEDSAVYLCASSHYRDRGSGYTFGSGTRLTVV.

V and J are TRBV24-1 and TRBJ2-2, with 8 nucleotides matching TRBD1. The CDR3 is made up of 19 amino acids. The V gene end was trimmed by 0 bases and the J gene end by 4 bases; junction bases not matched to a gene: 12. Germline-derived CDR1 and CDR2 are KGHDR and SFDVKD. The CDR3 DNA follows: TGTGCCACCAGTGATTTGCCCCGGGACAGGAAAGAGGTCACCGGGGAGCTGTTTTTT. This codes for CATSDLPRDRKEVTGELFF.

This clone was observed once. V and J are TRBV29-1 and TRBJ2-7; D is perhaps TRBD2 (5 bases). CDR1 is SQVTM, CDR2 ANQGSEA, per germline. Deletions cut 7 bases from V and 3 bases from J, with 19 bases between. This CDR3 spans 14 amino acids. Here the CDR3 DNA reads TGCAGCGCTCGTCGAGGACTGCGAGACTACGAGCAGTACTTC. Encoded protein: CSARRGLRDYEQYF.

This chain joins TRBV6-5 and TRBJ2-2, with TRBD2 as a possible D gene (7 bases). The CDR3 is 13 amino acids. Per germline, CDR1 MNHEY and CDR2 SVGAGI. The ends were cut back, 6 bases at V and 6 bases at J, with 11 bases in the middle. CDR3 sequence (DNA): TGTGCCAGCAGCCGGGGGGCGGCCGGGGAGCTGTTTTTT. Residues: CASSRGAAGELFF.

The chain has TRBV28 and TRBJ2-3; TRBD2 matches 7 bases. The V gene's germline CDR1 is MDHEN and CDR2 SYDVKM. The CDR3 sequence is 15 residues long. Unmatched junction bases numbered 7, after V lost 7 bases and J lost 0 bases. As DNA, the CDR3 is TGTGCCAGCATTCGAACTAGCGCTAGCACAGATACGCAGTATTTT. Amino acid sequence: CASIRTSASTDTQYF.

This clone was seen once. The chain has TRBV20-1 and TRBJ1-1; D is uncertain. In germline, CDR1 is DFQATT, CDR2 SNEGSKA (reference sequence). V was cut by 8 bases and J by 1 base, with 8 bases left in between. The CDR3 has 11 amino acids. The CDR3 region has the DNA TGCAGTTTACTTAAGAACACTGAAGCTTTCTTT. As protein: CSLLKNTEAFF.

The V gene is TRBV18, the J gene TRBJ2-1; possibly TRBD2 for D (6 bases). Looked up from germline, CDR1 is KGHSH and CDR2 is LQKENI. The CDR3 covers 17 residues. Trimming cost V 0 bases and J 3 bases, with 15 bases left between them. The DNA for the CDR3 is TGTGCCAGCTCACCACCGCCGGCGGAGGGAGTCTACAATGAGCAGTTCTTC. Protein product: CASSPPPAEGVYNEQFF.

The chain links TRBV19 to TRBJ1-6; D unclear. Trimming pared 2 bases from V and 8 bases from J, leaving 10 bases between. The length of the CDR3 is 14 residues. Germline CDR1 and CDR2: LNHDA and SQIVND (reference sequence). CDR3 sequence: CASSITGEDSPLHF. For the CDR3, the DNA is TGTGCCAGTAGTATAACCGGGGAGGATTCACCCCTCCACTTT.

The chain joins TRBV7-2 to TRBJ2-7, with 7 bases lining up with TRBD1. This CDR3 spans 14 amino acids. Looked up from germline, CDR1 is SGHTA and CDR2 is FQGNSA. The V and J ends lost 7 bases and 2 bases, in that order; junction bases with no gene match: 8. CDR3 region: CASNPPGQTYEQYF. CDR3 DNA sequence: TGTGCCAGCAATCCTCCGGGACAGACCTACGAGCAGTACTTC. Filled out from reference TRBV7-2 and TRBJ2-7, the complete variable domain reads GAGVSQSPSNKVTEKGKDVELRCDPISGHTALYWYRQSLGQGLEFLIYFQGNSAPDKSGLPSDRFSAERTGGSVSTLTIQRTQQEDSAVYLCASNPPGQTYEQYFGPGTRLTVT.

A few counts support this clone. The chain joins TRBV7-2 to TRBJ2-7, with D perhaps matching TRBD2 (6 bases). Looked up from germline, CDR1 is SGHTA and CDR2 is FQGNSA. The CDR3 extends over 14 amino acids. With 5 bases removed from V and 4 bases from J, the gap between germline ends came to 15 bases. CDR3 sequence reads: CASSLSGSPYEQYF. DNA for the CDR3: TGTGCCAGCAGCCTAAGCGGGTCCCCTTACGAGCAGTACTTC.

This chain uses TRBV7-9 with TRBJ2-7; 9 bases line up with TRBD2. The CDR3 loop spans 18 amino acids. CDR1 SEHNR and CDR2 FQNEAQ come from the germline V gene (reference sequence). J gave up 3 bases and V 1 base, and 13 bases lay outside the gene matches. CDR3 region: CASSLGRGFSGSDYEQYF. The CDR3 DNA reads as TGTGCCAGCAGCTTAGGGCGAGGGTTTAGCGGGAGTGACTACGAGCAGTACTTC.

This rearrangement joins TRBV10-3 to TRBJ1-2, with D possibly matching TRBD1 (5 bases). In germline, CDR1 is ENHRY, CDR2 SYGVKD. Trimming left V 3 bases short and J 0 bases short, with 20 bases between. This CDR3 is built from 18 residues. The CDR3 DNA is TGTGCCATCAGTGACAACGCGGGACGGCCAACAGCTAACTATGGCTACACCTTC. Residues: CAISDNAGRPTANYGYTF.

The rearrangement joins TRBV12-3 or TRBV12-4 to TRBJ1-1; D is unclear. Between the trimmed V and J ends, which lost 4 bases and 1 base, there was a span of 7 bases. This CDR3 spans 13 amino acids. For the CDR3, the DNA is TGTGCCAGCAGTTCTAACAGGAACACTGAAGCTTTCTTT. Its protein is CASSSNRNTEAFF.

The chain recombines TRBV28 with TRBJ2-6; no firm D call. V lost 2 bases and J 0 bases, leaving 20 bases between the germline ends. The CDR3 consists of 20 residues. Looked up from germline, CDR1 is MDHEN and CDR2 is SYDVKM. CDR3: CASSLRPYAGRDSGANVLTF. CDR3 sequence (DNA): TGTGCCAGCAGTTTACGTCCCTACGCAGGAAGAGACTCTGGGGCCAACGTCCTGACTTTC.

The V and J genes are TRBV7-8 and TRBJ1-2, with 7 positions matching TRBD1. This CDR3 is 15 amino acids long. Per the germline V gene, CDR1 is SGHVS and CDR2 is FQNEAQ. Trimming cost V 6 bases and J 4 bases; bases outside gene matches: 11. In DNA, the CDR3 is TGTGCCAGCAGTTCATCTACAGGGGTTCCCTATGGCTACACCTTC. As protein: CASSSSTGVPYGYTF.

The CDR3 sequence is CASSAHRDNQPQHF. In nucleotides, the CDR3 is TGTGCCAGCAGTGCGCACAGGGACAATCAGCCCCAGCATTTT. The chain joins TRBV6-6 to TRBJ1-5; D might be TRBD1 (6 bases). The ends were cut back, 5 bases at V and 3 bases at J, with 11 bases in the middle. In germline, CDR1 is MNHNY, CDR2 SVGAGI (reference sequence). This CDR3 spans 14 amino acids.

The V gene is TRBV5-8, the J gene TRBJ1-2; D ambiguous. Trimming took 0 bases from V and 3 from J, leaving 12 bases between them. Germline V gene sequence: CDR1 SGHTS, CDR2 YDEGEE. CDR3 length equals 15 residues. The chain's CDR3 is CASSLGALSDYGYTF. The CDR3, as DNA: TGTGCCAGCAGCTTGGGTGCGTTATCGGACTATGGCTACACCTTC.

The rearrangement uses TRBV28 and TRBJ2-7; D call uncertain. V was cut by 7 bases and J by 5 bases, with 12 bases left in between. CDR1 is MDHEN, CDR2 SYDVKM, per germline. The CDR3 loop spans 12 amino acids. The CDR3 protein is CASTALRDEQYF. The CDR3 region has the DNA TGTGCCAGCACCGCACTCCGGGACGAGCAGTACTTC.

The chain carries TRBV7-9 and TRBJ2-1, with a tentative D call TRBD2 (6 bases). CDR1 and CDR2 from the germline V gene are SEHNR and FQNEAQ (reference sequence). The CDR3 covers 14 residues. V was shortened by 4 bases and J by 3 bases, with 10 bases between the two germline ends. The CDR3 spells CASSYSSVYNEQFF. The CDR3 nucleotides are TGTGCCAGCAGCTACTCTAGCGTCTACAATGAGCAGTTCTTC.

As concerns this clone: Additional DNA sequences in this sample encode the identical CDR3. This chain joins TRBV3-1 (or the pseudogene TRBV3-2) and TRBJ2-5; the match to TRBD2 covers 12 bases. The V gene's germline CDR1 is LGHDT and CDR2 YNNKEL (reference sequence). The CDR3 consists of 14 residues. The trim removed 4 bases at V and 5 bases at J, leaving 2 bases unmatched. The CDR3 protein is CASSPTSGRETQYF. Written as DNA, the CDR3 is TGTGCCAGCAGCCCCACTAGCGGGAGGGAGACCCAGTACTTC.

The rearrangement joins TRBV6-5 to TRBJ2-2; 8 positions match TRBD1. V lost 8 bases to trimming and J lost 5 bases; unmatched junction nucleotides: 7. The CDR3 loop spans 14 amino acids. Germline lookup yields CDR1 MNHEY and CDR2 SVGAGI. DNA of the CDR3: TGTGCCAGCTTACGGACAGGGATAACCGGGGAGCTGTTTTTT. This codes for CASLRTGITGELFF.